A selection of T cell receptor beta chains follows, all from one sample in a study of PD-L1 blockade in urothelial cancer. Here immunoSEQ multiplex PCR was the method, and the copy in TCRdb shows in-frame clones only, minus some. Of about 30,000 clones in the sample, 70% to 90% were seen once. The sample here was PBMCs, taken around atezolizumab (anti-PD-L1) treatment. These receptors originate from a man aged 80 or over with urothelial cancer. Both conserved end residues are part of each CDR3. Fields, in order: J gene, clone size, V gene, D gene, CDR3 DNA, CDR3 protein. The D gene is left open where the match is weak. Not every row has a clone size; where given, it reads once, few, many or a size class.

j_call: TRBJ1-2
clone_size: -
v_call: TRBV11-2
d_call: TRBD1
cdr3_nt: TGTGCCAGCAGCTTAGGACAGGGAGGAGGCTACACCTTC
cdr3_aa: CASSLGQGGGYTF

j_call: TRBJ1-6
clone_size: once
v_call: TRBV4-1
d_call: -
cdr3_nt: TGCGCCAGCAGCCAAGGGACAGCCTGGCGTTCACCCCTCCACTTT
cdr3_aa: CASSQGTAWRSPLHF

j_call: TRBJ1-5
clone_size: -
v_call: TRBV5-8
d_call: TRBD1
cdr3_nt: TGTGCCAGCAGCCTGGGACAGGAGGTGCGTCAGCCCCAGCATTTT
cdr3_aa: CASSLGQEVRQPQHF

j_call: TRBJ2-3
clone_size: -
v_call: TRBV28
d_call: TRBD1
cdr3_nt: TGTGCCAGCAGTTTCCTCCGGGACAGGGGACCAGATACGCAGTATTTT
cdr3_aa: CASSFLRDRGPDTQYF

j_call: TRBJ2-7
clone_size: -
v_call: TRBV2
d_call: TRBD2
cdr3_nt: TGTGCCATCGTTCCGGGGGGAGTGAACGAGCAGTACTTC
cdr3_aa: CAIVPGGVNEQYF

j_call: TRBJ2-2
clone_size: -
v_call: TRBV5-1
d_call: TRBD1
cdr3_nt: TGCGCCAGCACCCAAGGGGGCCCCGTCGGCAGGGAGAACACCGGGGAGCTGTTTTTT
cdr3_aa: CASTQGGPVGRENTGELFF

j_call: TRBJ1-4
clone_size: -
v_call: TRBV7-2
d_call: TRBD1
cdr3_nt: TGTGCCAGCAGCTTAATGGCCGCGGGCAGGGGGCTCGATAATGAAAAACTGTTTTTT
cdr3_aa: CASSLMAAGRGLDNEKLFF

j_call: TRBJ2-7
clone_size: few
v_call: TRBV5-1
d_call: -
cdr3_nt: TGCGCCAGCAGCCCGACAACTTCCTACGAGCAGTACTTC
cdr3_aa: CASSPTTSYEQYF

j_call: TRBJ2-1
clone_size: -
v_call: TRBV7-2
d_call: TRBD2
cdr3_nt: TGTGCCAGCAGCACGACTAGCGGGAGGGATGAGCAGTTCTTC
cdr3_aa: CASSTTSGRDEQFF

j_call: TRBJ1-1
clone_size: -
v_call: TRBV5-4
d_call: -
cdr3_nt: TGTGCCAGCAGCTTACGTGAGGGCCCCACTGAAGCTTTCTTT
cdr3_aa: CASSLREGPTEAFF

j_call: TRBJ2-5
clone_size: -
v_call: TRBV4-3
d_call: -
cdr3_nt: TGCGCCAGCAGCCGCCTTCAGGGGGAGACCCAGTACTTC
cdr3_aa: CASSRLQGETQYF

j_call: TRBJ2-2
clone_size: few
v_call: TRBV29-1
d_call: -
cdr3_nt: TGCAGCGTTGCAAAAGGAGAGGAGATAGGTGAACACCGGGGAGCTGTTTTT
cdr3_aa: CSVAKGEEIGEHRGAVF

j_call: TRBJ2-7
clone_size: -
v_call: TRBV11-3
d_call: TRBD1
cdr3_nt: TGTGCCAGCAGCCTCCGGGACAGGGGCTTGGACGAGCAGTACTTC
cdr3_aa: CASSLRDRGLDEQYF